This passage covers 22 T cell receptor beta chains from one sample sequenced in a study of blood T cell repertoires in COVID-19. The data were produced by immunoSEQ multiplex PCR, yet TCRdb's version contains in-frame clones alone and is incomplete. Here the sample spans roughly 320,000 clones, approximately 89% being singletons. The sequencing sample was made of peripheral blood. All receptors derive from a woman under 40 with COVID-19, enrolled during active disease.

The chain joins TRBV6-5 to TRBJ2-5; D possibly corresponds to TRBD2 (7 bases). Between the trimmed V and J ends, which lost 2 bases and 4 bases, there was a span of 14 bases. This CDR3 contains 15 residues. Per the germline V gene, CDR1 is MNHEY and CDR2 is SVGAGI. In DNA form, the CDR3 reads TGTGCCAGCAGTTACGGGGGGGCGCTTGCAGAGACCCAGTACTTC. Its translation: CASSYGGALAETQYF.

V and J are TRBV7-9 and TRBJ1-2, with a possible D match to TRBD1 (5 bases). Trimming pared 1 base from V and 8 bases from J, leaving 8 bases between. Germline CDR1 and CDR2: SEHNR and FQNEAQ (reference sequence). The CDR3 is made up of 12 amino acids. CDR3 DNA: TGTGCCAGCAGCTTAGAGGGGCACGGCTACACCTTC. This codes for CASSLEGHGYTF.

The chain uses TRBV7-3 and TRBJ2-3, with TRBD2 matching over 9 bases. Germline values: CDR1 SGHTA, CDR2 FQGTGA. This CDR3 spans 18 amino acids. J lost 3 bases, V lost 4 bases, and 14 bases had no gene match. As DNA, the CDR3 is TGTGCCAGCAGCTCCACCGGGGCGGGACTAGCCGCGACAGATACGCAGTATTTT. Its translation: CASSSTGAGLAATDTQYF.

This chain connects TRBV5-4 to TRBJ1-5, with D maybe TRBD1 (5 bases). Germline assignment: CDR1 SGHNT and CDR2 YYREEE (reference sequence). The CDR3 is 15 residues long. V was trimmed by 4 bases and J by 7 bases, leaving 18 bases between them. Written as DNA, the CDR3 is TGTGCCAGCAGCGTCCGGGGGGAGAGGAGCCAGCCCCAGCATTTT. It yields the protein CASSVRGERSQPQHF.

With regard to this clone: This same CDR3 is encoded by further DNA sequences in the sample. The chain has TRBV4-1 and TRBJ1-4, with TRBD1 matching over 9 bases. Germline V gives CDR1 MGHRA, CDR2 YSYEKL. CDR3 length equals 15 residues. J lost 5 bases, V lost 3 bases, and 4 bases had no gene match. CDR3 in amino acids: CASSQHGTGNEKLFF. The DNA of the CDR3 is TGCGCCAGCAGCCAGCACGGGACAGGGAATGAAAAACTGTTTTTT.

The chain employs TRBV19 and TRBJ2-1; 7 bases line up with TRBD1. The V gene end was trimmed by 3 bases and the J gene end by 3 bases; junction bases not matched to a gene: 8. The CDR3 extends over 16 amino acids. Per germline, CDR1 LNHDA and CDR2 SQIVND (reference sequence). The CDR3 region is CASSIPGTVIYNEQFF. CDR3 DNA sequence: TGTGCCAGTAGTATTCCCGGGACAGTTATCTACAATGAGCAGTTCTTC.

The CDR3 sequence: CASSLGGTSGGAVKTQYF. As DNA, the CDR3 is TGTGCCAGCAGCTTAGGCGGGACTAGCGGGGGGGCCGTGAAGACCCAGTACTTC. V usage is TRBV7-9 and J usage is TRBJ2-5; 16 bases match TRBD2. Unmatched junction bases numbered 8, after V lost 1 base and J lost 6 bases. CDR3 length: 18 amino acids. CDR1 and CDR2 (germline): SEHNR, FQNEAQ (reference sequence).

V gene TRBV10-3 combines with J gene TRBJ1-6; the D gene is possibly TRBD1 (5 bases). Germline CDR1 is ENHRY and CDR2 is SYGVKD. The CDR3 sequence is 15 residues long. The ends were cut back, 5 bases at V and 4 bases at J, with 12 bases in the middle. The CDR3 sequence: CAISKREGYNSPLHF. The CDR3 region has the DNA TGTGCCATCAGTAAAAGGGAGGGGTATAATTCACCCCTCCACTTT.

The chain couples TRBV15 to TRBJ2-7; D perhaps matches TRBD1 (6 bases). V was clipped by 0 bases and J by 3 bases, with 12 bases between them. The CDR3 covers 15 residues. Germline CDR1 and CDR2: LNHNV and YYDKDF (reference sequence). CDR3 DNA sequence: TGTGCCACCAGCAGAGATCGGAACAGGGACTACGAGCAGTACGTC. This sequence encodes CATSRDRNRDYEQYV.

V is TRBV4-1 and J is TRBJ2-1; D perhaps matches TRBD1 (5 bases). The CDR3 length is 18 residues. Germline V gene sequence: CDR1 MGHRA, CDR2 YSYEKL. With 0 bases removed from V and 8 bases from J, the gap between germline ends came to 23 bases. CDR3 sequence reads: CASSQEDSYRPAGYEQFF. The CDR3 nucleotides read TGCGCCAGCAGCCAAGAAGACTCTTACAGGCCGGCTGGCTATGAGCAGTTCTTC.

This CDR3 is CASSLGGGYEQYF. Written as DNA, the CDR3 is TGTGCCAGCAGTTTGGGCGGGGGCTACGAGCAGTACTTC. V gene TRBV27 combines with J gene TRBJ2-7; 7 bases line up with TRBD2. CDR3 length equals 13 residues. Germline V gene lookup returns CDR1 MNHEY and CDR2 SMNVEV (reference sequence). V shed 3 bases, J shed 3 bases, and the junction held 2 bases outside the gene matches.

The chain is built from TRBV5-1 and TRBJ2-7; 14 bases are shared with TRBD2. The CDR3 is 17 amino acids. J gave up 1 base and V 4 bases, and 7 bases lay outside the gene matches. The germline gives CDR1 SGHRS, CDR2 YFSETQ. This CDR3 reads CASSAGLAGAFSYEQYF. The CDR3 DNA sequence: TGCGCCAGCAGCGCGGGACTAGCGGGGGCCTTTTCCTACGAGCAGTACTTC.

This chain joins TRBV28 and TRBJ1-1, with a weak D call TRBD1 (6 bases). CDR3 length equals 13 residues. V lost 7 bases to trimming and J lost 4 bases, with 13 bases between them. Germline loops: CDR1 MDHEN, CDR2 SYDVKM. The CDR3 DNA follows: TGTGCCAGCACCCTAAACAGGGTCACTGAAGCTTTCTTT. As protein: CASTLNRVTEAFF.

The chain employs TRBV15 and TRBJ1-2; no reliable D call. The V end was cut by 5 bases, the J end by 4 bases, with 20 bases between. Germline CDR1 LNHNV, CDR2 YYDKDF (reference sequence). CDR3 size: 16 residues. This CDR3 reads CATSGRDSGRPYGYTF. The CDR3 region has the DNA TGTGCCACCAGCGGCAGAGATAGTGGGCGCCCCTATGGCTACACCTTC.

This clone was observed a few times. The CDR3 bases are TGTGCCAGCATGCGGACAGGGGCCTACGAGCAGTACTTC. Residues: CASMRTGAYEQYF. The chain links TRBV5-6 to TRBJ2-7; 9 bases fit TRBD1. J gave up 2 bases and V 6 bases, and 3 bases lay outside the gene matches. The CDR3 runs 13 residues. In germline, CDR1 is SGHDT, CDR2 YYEEEE.

This chain joins TRBV18 and TRBJ1-1; a possible D gene is TRBD1 (6 bases). Deletions cut 3 bases from V and 1 base from J, with 12 bases between. This CDR3 has 15 amino acids. Per germline, CDR1 KGHSH and CDR2 LQKENI. CDR3 protein: CASSPEQGSNTEAFF. CDR3 sequence (DNA): TGTGCCAGCTCACCGGAACAGGGATCGAACACTGAAGCTTTCTTT. The whole variable domain, remainder taken from reference TRBV18 and TRBJ1-1, is NAGVMQNPRHLVRRRGQEARLRCSPMKGHSHVYWYRQLPEEGLKFMVYLQKENIIDESGMPKERFSAEFPKEGPSILRIQQVVRGDSAAYFCASSPEQGSNTEAFFGQGTRLTVV.

V and J are TRBV28 and TRBJ1-3; unclear D gene. With 7 bases removed from V and 2 bases from J, the gap between germline ends came to 9 bases. This CDR3 comprises 13 residues. CDR1 and CDR2 from the germline V gene are MDHEN and SYDVKM. CDR3 residues: CASTANPGNTIYF. The DNA for the CDR3 is TGTGCCAGCACAGCGAATCCTGGAAACACCATATATTTT.

The rearrangement uses TRBV6-5 and TRBJ1-1; a weak D match, TRBD1 (5 bases). Per the germline V gene, CDR1 is MNHEY and CDR2 is SVGAGI. The V gene lost 6 bases and the J gene lost 11 bases, with 19 bases spanning the gap. This CDR3 contains 13 residues. CDR3: CASSGQGTWLAFF. DNA for the CDR3: TGTGCCAGCAGCGGCCAGGGAACGTGGTTGGCTTTCTTT.

This chain uses TRBV6-5 with TRBJ1-1; D uncertain. The CDR3 consists of 13 residues. Germline CDR1 is MNHEY and CDR2 is SVGAGI. V lost 0 bases and J 9 bases, leaving 11 bases between the germline ends. This CDR3 reads CASSYSKDEKAFF. As DNA, the CDR3 is TGTGCCAGCAGTTACTCGAAAGATGAGAAAGCTTTCTTT.

The J gene is TRBJ2-1, the V gene TRBV19, with TRBD1 matching over 7 bases. Per germline, CDR1 LNHDA and CDR2 SQIVND (reference sequence). The ends lost 5 bases at V and 0 bases at J; junction bases unmatched: 7. The CDR3 contains 16 residues. DNA for the CDR3: TGTGCCAGTAGTTTGATGGGACAGAGCTCCTACAATGAGCAGTTCTTC. Translating it yields CASSLMGQSSYNEQFF.

The CDR3 protein is CASSPEASGAEQFF. CDR3 bases: TGTGCCAGCAGCCCAGAGGCTAGCGGGGCAGAGCAGTTCTTC. The genes are TRBV3-1 (or the pseudogene TRBV3-2) and TRBJ2-1; 9 bases line up with TRBD2. The CDR3 loop spans 14 amino acids. Germline V gene data show CDR1 as LGHDT and CDR2 as YNNKEL (reference sequence). V trimming: 4 bases; J trimming: 10 bases; junction bases outside the gene matches: 8.

The V call is TRBV6-1, the J call TRBJ1-2; D uncertain. Germline V lookup: CDR1 MNHNS, CDR2 SASEGT. Trimming pared 1 base from V and 3 bases from J, leaving 6 bases between. The CDR3 is made up of 13 amino acids. The CDR3 bases are TGTGCCAGCAGTGAAGGGCAGTACTATGGCTACACCTTC. Translation gives CASSEGQYYGYTF.